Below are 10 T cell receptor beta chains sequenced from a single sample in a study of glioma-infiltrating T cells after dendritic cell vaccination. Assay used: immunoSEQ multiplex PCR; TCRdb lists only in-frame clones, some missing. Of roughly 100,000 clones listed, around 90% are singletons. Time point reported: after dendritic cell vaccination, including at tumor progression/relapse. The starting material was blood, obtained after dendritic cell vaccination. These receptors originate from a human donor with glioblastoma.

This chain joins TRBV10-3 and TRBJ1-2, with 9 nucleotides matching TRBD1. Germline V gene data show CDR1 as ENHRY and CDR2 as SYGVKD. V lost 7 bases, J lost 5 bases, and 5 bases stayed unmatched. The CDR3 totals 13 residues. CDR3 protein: CAIKGGTGYGYTF. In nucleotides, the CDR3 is TGTGCCATCAAGGGGGGGACAGGGTATGGCTACACCTTC.

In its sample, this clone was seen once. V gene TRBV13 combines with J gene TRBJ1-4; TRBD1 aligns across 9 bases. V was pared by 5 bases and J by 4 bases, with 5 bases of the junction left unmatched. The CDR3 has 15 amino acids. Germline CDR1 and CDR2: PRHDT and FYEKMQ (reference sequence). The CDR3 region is CASSTRTGDNEKLFF. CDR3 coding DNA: TGTGCCAGCAGCACCCGGACAGGGGATAATGAAAAACTGTTTTTT.

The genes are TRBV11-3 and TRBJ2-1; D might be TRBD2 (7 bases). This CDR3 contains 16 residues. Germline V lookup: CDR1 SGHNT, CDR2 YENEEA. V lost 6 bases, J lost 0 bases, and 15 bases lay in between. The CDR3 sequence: CASRSGEGSSYNEQFF. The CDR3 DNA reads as TGTGCCAGCAGATCAGGGGAGGGTAGCTCCTACAATGAGCAGTTCTTC.

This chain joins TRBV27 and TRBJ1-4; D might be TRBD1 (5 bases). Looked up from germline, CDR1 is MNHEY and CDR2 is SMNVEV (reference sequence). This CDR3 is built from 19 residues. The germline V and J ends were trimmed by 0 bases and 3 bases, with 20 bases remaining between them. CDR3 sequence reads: CASSLSGGRGTTPNEKLFF. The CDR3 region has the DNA TGTGCCAGCAGTTTATCGGGGGGAAGAGGGACTACCCCTAATGAAAAACTGTTTTTT.

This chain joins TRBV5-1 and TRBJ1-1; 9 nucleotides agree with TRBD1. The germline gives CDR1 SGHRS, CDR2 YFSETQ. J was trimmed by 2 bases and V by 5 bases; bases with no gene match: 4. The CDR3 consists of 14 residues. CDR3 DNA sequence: TGCGCCAGCAGGGTGGGACAGGGAAACACTGAAGCTTTCTTT. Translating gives CASRVGQGNTEAFF.

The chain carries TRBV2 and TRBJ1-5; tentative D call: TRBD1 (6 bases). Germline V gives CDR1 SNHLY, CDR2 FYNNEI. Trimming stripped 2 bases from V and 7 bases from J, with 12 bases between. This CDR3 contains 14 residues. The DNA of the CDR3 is TGTGCCAGCAGTGAATTTGGGACACCCCAGCCCCAGCATTTT. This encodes CASSEFGTPQPQHF.

CDR3 sequence reads: CAISEKTSGSPEQYF. The CDR3 DNA is TGTGCCATCAGTGAAAAGACTAGCGGGAGTCCCGAGCAGTACTTC. The V gene is TRBV10-3, the J gene TRBJ2-7; 12 bases fit TRBD2. CDR3 size: 15 residues. The V gene's germline CDR1 is ENHRY and CDR2 SYGVKD. The ends lost 3 bases at V and 6 bases at J; junction bases unmatched: 6.

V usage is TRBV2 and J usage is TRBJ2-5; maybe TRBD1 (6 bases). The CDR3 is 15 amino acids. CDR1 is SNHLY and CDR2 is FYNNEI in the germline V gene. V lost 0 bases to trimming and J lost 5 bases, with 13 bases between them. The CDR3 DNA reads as TGTGCCAGCAGTGAAGCGCAGGGGTCAGGGGAGACCCAGTACTTC. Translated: CASSEAQGSGETQYF.

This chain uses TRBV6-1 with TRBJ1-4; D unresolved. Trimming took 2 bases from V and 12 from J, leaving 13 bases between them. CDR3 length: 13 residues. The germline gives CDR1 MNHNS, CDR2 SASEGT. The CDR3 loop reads CASSEPRLRELFF. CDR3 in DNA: TGTGCCAGCAGTGAACCCCGACTTCGGGAACTGTTTTTT.

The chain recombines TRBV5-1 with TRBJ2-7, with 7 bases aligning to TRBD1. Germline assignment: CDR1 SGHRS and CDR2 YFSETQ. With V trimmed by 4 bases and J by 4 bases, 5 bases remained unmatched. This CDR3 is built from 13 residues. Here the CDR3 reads CASSTGQVYEQYF. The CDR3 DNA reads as TGCGCCAGCAGCACTGGACAGGTTTACGAGCAGTACTTC. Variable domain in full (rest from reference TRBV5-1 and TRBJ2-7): KAGVTQTPRYLIKTRGQQVTLSCSPISGHRSVSWYQQTPGQGLQFLFEYFSETQRNKGNFPGRFSGRQFSNSRSEMNVSTLELGDSALYLCASSTGQVYEQYFGPGTRLTVT.